This T cell receptor beta chain was recorded in a study of human T cells and chemical hapten exposure. As for time point: pre-sensitization, week 0. The sample's treatment: therapeutic diphenylcyclopropenone sensitization with weekly scalp DPC. Unique molecular identifiers were affixed to discrete cDNA molecules within the library. Authors' data handling: TCR counts had a median of about 99,000 per sample and spanned roughly 23,224 to 690,600. TCRdb recomputed calls from the RACE reads with MiXCR, one row per CDR3 protein. None of the V and J calls come from the authors' own analysis; TCRdb made them. Among approximately 320,000 distinct CDR3 sequences, about 5.4% were seen once, and the ten largest hold about 8.2%. V dropped 6 bases and J dropped 0 bases, with 24 bases sitting between them. The CDR3 sequence is 19 residues long.

The specimen comprised whole blood, sampled in connection with sensitization to the hapten diphenylcyclopropenone (DPC). The V and J genes are TRBV12-3 or TRBV12-4 and TRBJ1-5; D remains ambiguous. The TCR was taken from a woman aged 18 to 35 with alopecia areata. Some clones in this sample may be carry-over from other donors' samples. CDR3 loop: CASSPSRWALLNSNQPQHF. The CDR3 DNA follows: TGTGCCAGCAGCCCTTCCCGGTGGGCCTTACTCAATAGCAATCAGCCCCAGCATTTT.